This entry lists 18 T cell receptor beta chains sequenced from one sample in a study of CD8+CD57+ T cells in acquired aplastic anemia. CD8+CD57+ cell expansion, shown by flow cytometry, had occurred in the patients selected for sequencing. TCR beta VDJ and CDR3 profiling used genomic DNA as template. TCRdb recomputed calls from the reads with MiXCR, one row per CDR3 protein. The sample consists of about 160,000 distinct CDR3 sequences, around 48% of them appearing once. Sequences were obtained from sorted CD4+, CD8+, or CD8+CD57+ T cells (not recorded which) from PBMCs. These receptors all come from a human donor with aplastic anemia.

This clonotype has only a few counts. The chain couples TRBV4-2 to TRBJ1-2; 9 bases match TRBD1. Germline V gives CDR1 LGHNA, CDR2 YNFKEQ. The CDR3 has 20 residues. Losses at the gene ends were 4 bases for V and 2 bases for J; bases not matched to a gene: 20. CDR3 bases: TGTGCCAGCAGCCCGATACAGGGGGCAGGGTCCTTAGGCGAGAACTATGGCTACACCTTC. Translation: CASSPIQGAGSLGENYGYTF.

In this sample, this clonotype turned up many times. The J gene is TRBJ1-5, the V gene TRBV2, with D possibly matching TRBD1 (5 bases). The germline CDR1 and CDR2 sequences are SNHLY and FYNNEI. V was trimmed by 3 bases and J by 9 bases, leaving 9 bases between them. The CDR3 spans 12 residues. CDR3 sequence (DNA): TGTGCCAGCAGTGAGCAGGGTTGGCCCCAGCATTTT. Translated: CASSEQGWPQHF.

This clonotype came up many times. The chain joins TRBV7-9 to TRBJ2-5, with 12 nucleotides matching TRBD2. V shed 3 bases and J 4 bases; nucleotides not matched to a gene: 12. Germline CDR1 is SEHNR and CDR2 is FQNEAQ (reference sequence). This CDR3 is 18 amino acids long. CDR3 bases: TGTGCCAGCAGCTTCGCTAGCGGGAGGGCCAAGGGGTCAGAGACCCAGTACTTC. Its protein is CASSFASGRAKGSETQYF.

In the case of this clonotype: An end of the junction differs from the germline gene, which may be a read error. This rearrangement joins TRBV7-7 to TRBJ2-7; TRBD1 might be the D (5 bases). This CDR3 region has 13 residues. Per the germline V gene, CDR1 is SSHAT and CDR2 is FNYEAQ (reference sequence). The CDR3 coding sequence is TGTGCTAGCAGCCGATTCCAGGGCTACGAGCAGTACTTC. Protein sequence: CASSRFQGYEQYF.

This clonotype has a single count. This chain uses TRBV30 with TRBJ1-4; no definite D call. V lost 5 bases and J 4 bases, leaving 5 bases between the germline ends. This CDR3 has 11 amino acids. Germline lookup yields CDR1 GTSNPN and CDR2 SVGIG (reference sequence). DNA for the CDR3: TGTGCCTGGGAATATAATGAAAAACTGTTTTTT. Translated: CAWEYNEKLFF.

This sequence joins TRBV20-1 and TRBJ1-5; unclear D gene. Trimming stripped 0 bases from V and 2 bases from J, with 5 bases between. The V gene's germline CDR1 is DFQATT and CDR2 SNEGSKA (reference sequence). The CDR3 runs to 13 residues. CDR3 region: CSARDYGNQPQHF. The CDR3 DNA reads as TGCAGTGCTAGAGATTACGGCAATCAGCCCCAGCATTTT.

This clonotype was recorded at least ten times. This chain uses TRBV9 with TRBJ2-2; D might be TRBD1 (5 bases). The CDR3 sequence is 14 residues long. CDR1 and CDR2 from the germline V gene are SGDLS and YYNGEE. V gave up 0 bases and J gave up 6 bases, with 9 bases separating them. The CDR3 protein is CASSVEGVPGELFF. CDR3 DNA sequence: TGTGCCAGCAGCGTAGAAGGGGTGCCCGGGGAGCTGTTTTTT.

Only one count was recorded for this clonotype. This rearrangement joins TRBV7-9 to TRBJ1-2, with 10 positions matching TRBD1. The CDR3 spans 14 residues. The junction had 7 bases not matched to a gene; V was cut back by 5 bases and J by 7 bases. The germline gives CDR1 SEHNR, CDR2 FQNEAQ (reference sequence). The CDR3 nucleotides read TGTGCCAGCAGCCTCGGACAGGGGGTGTCTGGCTACACCTTC. It specifies CASSLGQGVSGYTF.

The sample holds a few counts of this clonotype. The chain carries TRBV7-6 and TRBJ2-3, with TRBD2 matching 9 bases. Looked up from germline, CDR1 is SGHVS and CDR2 is FNYEAQ. The V gene end was trimmed by 1 base and the J gene end by 4 bases; junction bases not matched to a gene: 3. The CDR3 is 15 amino acids. CDR3 DNA sequence: TGTGCCAGCAGCTTAGGGGCGGGAGGGGCAGATACGCAGTATTTT. It encodes CASSLGAGGADTQYF.

This clonotype turned up a few times. V usage is TRBV9 and J usage is TRBJ2-7, with D hard to call. V lost 3 bases, J lost 8 bases, and 12 bases lay in between. Germline-derived CDR1 and CDR2 are SGDLS and YYNGEE. The CDR3 spans 12 residues. DNA for the CDR3: TGTGCCAGCAGCGGGGCGAATAGCCAGCAGTACTTC. Encoded protein: CASSGANSQQYF.

Concerning this clonotype: No conserved phenylalanine or tryptophan ends this CDR3, so it is likely a read error. The DNA is left out, because the CDR3 cannot be placed on it with certainty; the CDR3 is given as TCRdb lists it. The chain combines TRBV7-2 with TRBJ2-6. CDR1 and CDR2 from the germline V gene are SGHTA and FQGNSA. The CDR3 spans 13 amino acids, including both terminal residues. This CDR3 is CASSLSGANVLKI.

The sample holds a few counts of this clonotype. V and J are TRBV25-1 and TRBJ1-2; 7 bases fit TRBD1. The germline V gene encodes CDR1 MGHDK and CDR2 SYGVNS. V dropped 7 bases and J dropped 7; count of bases not matched to a gene: 6. This CDR3 is 12 amino acids long. CDR3: CASNRGGSGYTF. CDR3 DNA sequence: TGTGCCAGCAACAGGGGAGGTAGTGGCTACACCTTC.

The rearrangement uses TRBV15 and TRBJ1-2; D gene unclear. The CDR3 is made up of 14 amino acids. Germline V CDR1 and CDR2: LNHNV, YYDKDF (reference sequence). The V end was cut by 1 base, the J end by 2 bases, with 8 bases between. CDR3 sequence (DNA): TGTGCCACCAGCAGAGTCGTAGGGAACTATGGCTACACCTTC. Protein product: CATSRVVGNYGYTF.

The table lists this clonotype with many counts. The chain combines TRBV3-1 with TRBJ1-1; D not resolved. V shed 6 bases and J shed 3 bases, with 5 bases lying between them. The CDR3 has 11 residues. Germline CDR1 reads LGHDT; CDR2 reads YNNKEL (reference sequence). CDR3 nucleotides: TGTGCCAGCAGGTCGGACACTGAAGCTTTCTTT. It is translated as CASRSDTEAFF.

This chain uses TRBV30 with TRBJ1-4; 7 nucleotides match TRBD1. V lost 5 bases and J lost 6; bases outside the gene matches: 6. This CDR3 is 13 amino acids long. Germline values: CDR1 GTSNPN, CDR2 SVGIG (reference sequence). As DNA, the CDR3 is TGTGCCTGGCGGGGGACAGCACATGAAAAACTGTTTTTT. Translating it yields CAWRGTAHEKLFF.

Relative to its sample, this clonotype is medium-sized. The V call is TRBV7-2, the J call TRBJ1-1; D might be TRBD1 (6 bases). The CDR3 loop spans 11 amino acids. Trimming removed 7 bases at V and 11 bases at J, with 14 bases between. The germline V gene has CDR1 SGHTA and CDR2 FQGNSA. The CDR3 protein is CASTLTGLAFF. The CDR3 DNA reads as TGTGCCAGCACCCTTACAGGGCTGGCTTTCTTT. The whole variable domain, filled in from reference TRBV7-2 and TRBJ1-1, reads GAGVSQSPSNKVTEKGKDVELRCDPISGHTALYWYRQSLGQGLEFLIYFQGNSAPDKSGLPSDRFSAERTGGSVSTLTIQRTQQEDSAVYLCASTLTGLAFFGQGTRLTVV.

In the case of this clonotype: The junction and the germline gene differ at one end; a read error may be behind it. The chain joins TRBV20-1 to TRBJ2-1; tentatively, D is TRBD2 (6 bases). The CDR3 runs 11 residues. The V gene's germline CDR1 is DFQATT and CDR2 SNEGSKA (reference sequence). CDR3 protein: CSARDLGLQSF. CDR3 nucleotide sequence: TGCAGTGCTAGAGATCTGGGACTCCAGAGCTTC.

This clonotype was observed a handful of times. V is TRBV10-1 and J is TRBJ1-2; possibly TRBD1 for D (6 bases). This CDR3 spans 13 amino acids. Per the germline V gene, CDR1 is WNHNN and CDR2 is SYGVQD (reference sequence). The ends were cut back, 8 bases at V and 4 bases at J, with 14 bases in the middle. The CDR3 nucleotides read TGCGCCAGCCGAAAAGACAGGTGCTATGGCTACACCTTC. Its protein is CASRKDRCYGYTF.